This TCR beta chain was observed in a study of T cell responses to AZD1222 COVID-19 vaccine. Study-wide results and caveats: Donors skewed white British and female; clonal diversity was possibly underestimated.

Sequencing was performed with immunoSEQ multiplex PCR; in TCRdb, only in-frame clones are kept and a portion is missing. The table includes 150,000 or so clones, just over 90% detected once. In the case of this clone: Its antigen is unknown.

CDR1 and CDR2 (germline): SNHLY, FYNNEI. The CDR3 consists of 18 residues. The V gene lost 4 bases and the J gene lost 0 bases, with 16 bases spanning the gap. The sequence came from an adult in good health. The sequences come from peripheral blood, collected on day 0 of AZD1222 vaccination. The chain carries TRBV2 and TRBJ2-6; D remains unclear. The chain's CDR3 is CASSVSGIWVSGANVLTF. The CDR3 bases are TGTGCCAGCAGTGTTTCTGGGATTTGGGTCTCTGGGGCCAACGTCCTGACTTTC.